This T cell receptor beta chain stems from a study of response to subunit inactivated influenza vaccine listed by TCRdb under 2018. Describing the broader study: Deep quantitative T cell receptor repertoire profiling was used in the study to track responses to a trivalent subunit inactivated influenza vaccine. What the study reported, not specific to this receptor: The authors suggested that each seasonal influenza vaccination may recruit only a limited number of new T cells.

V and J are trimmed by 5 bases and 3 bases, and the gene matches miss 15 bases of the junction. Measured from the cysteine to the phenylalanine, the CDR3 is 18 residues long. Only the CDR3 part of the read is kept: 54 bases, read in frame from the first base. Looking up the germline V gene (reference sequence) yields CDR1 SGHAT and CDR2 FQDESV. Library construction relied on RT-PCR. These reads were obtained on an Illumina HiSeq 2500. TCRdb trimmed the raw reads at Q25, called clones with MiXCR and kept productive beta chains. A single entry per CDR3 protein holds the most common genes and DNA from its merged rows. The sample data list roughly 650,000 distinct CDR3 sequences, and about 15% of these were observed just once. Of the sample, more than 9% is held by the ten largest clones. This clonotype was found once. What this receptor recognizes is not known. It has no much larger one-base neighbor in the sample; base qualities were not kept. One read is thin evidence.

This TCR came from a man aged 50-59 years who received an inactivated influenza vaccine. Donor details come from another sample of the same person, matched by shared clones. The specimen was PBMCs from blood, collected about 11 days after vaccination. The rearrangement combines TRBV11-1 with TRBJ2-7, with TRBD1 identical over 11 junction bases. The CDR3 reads CASSRSRAWTGGHYEQYF. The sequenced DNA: TGTGCCAGCAGCCGGAGCCGAGCCTGGACAGGGGGCCACTACGAGCAGTACTTC.